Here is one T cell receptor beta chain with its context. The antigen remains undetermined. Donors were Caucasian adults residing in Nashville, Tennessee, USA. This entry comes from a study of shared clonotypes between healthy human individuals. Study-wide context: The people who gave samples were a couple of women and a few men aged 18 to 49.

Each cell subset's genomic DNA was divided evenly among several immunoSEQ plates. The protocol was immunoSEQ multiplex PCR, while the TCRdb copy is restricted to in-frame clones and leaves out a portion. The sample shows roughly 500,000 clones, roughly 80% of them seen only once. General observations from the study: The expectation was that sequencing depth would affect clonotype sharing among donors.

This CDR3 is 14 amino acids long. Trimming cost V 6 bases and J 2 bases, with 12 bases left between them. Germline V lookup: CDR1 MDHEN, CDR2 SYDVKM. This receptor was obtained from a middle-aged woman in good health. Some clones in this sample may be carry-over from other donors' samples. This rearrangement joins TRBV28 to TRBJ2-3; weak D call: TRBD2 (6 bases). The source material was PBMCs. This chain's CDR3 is CASSRSGVTDTQYF. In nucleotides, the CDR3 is TGTGCCAGCAGCCGTAGCGGTGTCACAGATACGCAGTATTTT.